This TCR beta chain was profiled in a study of identical twins. Points from the study as a whole: Rather than following the same donors, the conclusions depended on cross-sectional statistical analysis.

This clonotype was detected only a few times. Its antigen is unknown. Carrying unique molecular identifiers, the cDNA also gained a universal primer site through template switching. TCRdb re-called the 5' RACE reads through MiXCR, storing one row per CDR3 protein. The sample shows nearly 900,000 distinct CDR3 sequences, roughly an eighth of them seen only once. The CDR3 totals 17 residues. Per the germline V gene, CDR1 is PRHDT and CDR2 is FYEKMQ (reference sequence). Trimming removed 6 bases from V and 5 bases from J; junction bases left unmatched: 10. The data also belong to a second study, concerning yellow fever vaccine responses in identical twins. From that paper: Reported findings indicate that twins' vaccine T cell responses seemed partially convergent, partially personalized.

This chain links TRBV13 with TRBJ2-1; 13 nucleotides line up with TRBD2. The clonotype was recovered from a woman between 18 and 29 years old in good health. Sequenced sample: PBMCs. The CDR3 loop reads CASSPGRTSGSHNEQFF. The CDR3 DNA follows: TGTGCCAGCAGTCCAGGCCGGACTAGCGGGAGCCACAATGAGCAGTTCTTC.